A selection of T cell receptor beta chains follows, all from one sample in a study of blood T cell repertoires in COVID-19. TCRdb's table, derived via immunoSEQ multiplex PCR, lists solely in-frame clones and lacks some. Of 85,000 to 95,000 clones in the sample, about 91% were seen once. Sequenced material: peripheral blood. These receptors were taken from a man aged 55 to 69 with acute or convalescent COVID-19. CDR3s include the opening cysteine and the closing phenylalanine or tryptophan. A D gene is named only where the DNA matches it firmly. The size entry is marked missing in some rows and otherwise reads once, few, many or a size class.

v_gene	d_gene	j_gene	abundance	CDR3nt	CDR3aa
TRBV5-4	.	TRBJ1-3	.	TGTGCCAGCAGCCAAGGGGGGGAGGCTGGAAACACCATATATTTT	CASSQGGEAGNTIYF
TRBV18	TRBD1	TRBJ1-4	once	TGTGCCAGCTCATCAAGGACAGGTTTAAGTGAAAAACTGTTTTTT	CASSSRTGLSEKLFF
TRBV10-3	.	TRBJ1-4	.	TGTGCCATCAGTGAGTCGTCAGGGGAAAAACTGTTTTTT	CAISESSGEKLFF
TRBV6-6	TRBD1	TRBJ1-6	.	TGTGCCAGCCTCGACGGACAGGGGGCTTATTCACCCCTCCACTTT	CASLDGQGAYSPLHF
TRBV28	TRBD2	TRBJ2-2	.	TGTGCCAGCGGTTCGGGGGGAGACACCGGGGAGCTGTTTTTT	CASGSGGDTGELFF
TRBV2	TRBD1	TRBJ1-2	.	TGTGCCAGCAGTCAGGGACAGTGGAGGGTTGACGGGGATGGCTACACCTTC	CASSQGQWRVDGDGYTF
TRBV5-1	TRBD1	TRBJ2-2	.	TGCGCCAGCAAACCGGGACAGGGGACGCCCGGGGAGCTGTTTTTT	CASKPGQGTPGELFF
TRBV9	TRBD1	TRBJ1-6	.	TGTGCCAGCAGCGGGACAGGGATTGTTTCACCCCTCCACTTT	CASSGTGIVSPLHF
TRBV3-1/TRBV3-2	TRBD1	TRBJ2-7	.	TGTGCCAGCAGCCAGGGGACAGGGGGCCGAGAGCAGTACTTC	CASSQGTGGREQYF
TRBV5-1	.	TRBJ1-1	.	TGCGCCAGCAGCTTGGTTCCGGGGAGCACTGAAGCTTTCTTT	CASSLVPGSTEAFF
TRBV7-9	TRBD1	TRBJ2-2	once	TGTGCCAGCAGCTTAGGTACTGGACAGGCGAACACCGGGGAGCTGTTTTTT	CASSLGTGQANTGELFF
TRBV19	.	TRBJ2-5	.	TGTGCCAGTAGTATTCTCGAGCGGCGAGAGACCCAGTACTTC	CASSILERRETQYF
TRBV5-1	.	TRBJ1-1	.	TGCGCCAGCGGCGACACCCTGAACACTGAAGCTTTCTTT	CASGDTLNTEAFF
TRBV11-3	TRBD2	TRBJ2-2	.	TGTGCCAGCAGCTTAGCACTAGCGGGAGGATCGGGGGAGCTGTTTTTT	CASSLALAGGSGELFF
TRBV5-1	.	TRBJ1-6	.	TGCGCCAGCAGCTCAAAGACAGGTGGGAGCAATTCACCCCTCCACTTT	CASSSKTGGSNSPLHF
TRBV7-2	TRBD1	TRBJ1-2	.	TGTGCCAGCAGCCAACAGGGGGGCGACTATGGCTACACCTTC	CASSQQGGDYGYTF
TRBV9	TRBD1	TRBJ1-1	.	TGTGCCAGCAGCGTGGACCTCGGGACAGGGTTCGGGAACACTGAAGCTTTCTTT	CASSVDLGTGFGNTEAFF
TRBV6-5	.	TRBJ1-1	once	TGTGCCACCGGACACAAGTGGAACACTGAAGCTTTCTTT	CATGHKWNTEAFF
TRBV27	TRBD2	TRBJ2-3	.	TGTGCCAGCCTATCCTTGGCTAGCGGGAGGTGGGGTAGCACAGATACGCAGTATTTT	CASLSLASGRWGSTDTQYF
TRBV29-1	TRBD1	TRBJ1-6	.	TGCAGCGTTGTGGAGGGGGCGAATTCACCCCTCCACTTT	CSVVEGANSPLHF
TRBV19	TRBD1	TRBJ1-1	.	TGTGCCAGTAGTATAGTTTGGACAGGAAACACTGAAGCTTTCTTT	CASSIVWTGNTEAFF
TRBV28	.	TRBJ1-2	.	TGTGCCAGCAGTTCCAGTTATGGCTACACCTTC	CASSSSYGYTF
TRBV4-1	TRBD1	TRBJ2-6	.	TGCGCCAGCAGCCAGATGGACAGGCCTCCCGGGGCCAACGTCCTGACTTTC	CASSQMDRPPGANVLTF
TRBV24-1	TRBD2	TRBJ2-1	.	TGTGCCACCAGTGATGTAGCGGGAGGGCCAGATGAGCAGTTCTTC	CATSDVAGGPDEQFF
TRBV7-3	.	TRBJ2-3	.	TGTGCCAGCAGCCCCGGGGGTTGGAACACAGATACGCAGTATTTT	CASSPGGWNTDTQYF
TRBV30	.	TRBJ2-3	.	TGTGCCTGGAGTCTTTTGTCTAGCACAGATACGCAGTATTTT	CAWSLLSSTDTQYF
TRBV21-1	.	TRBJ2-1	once	TGTGCCAGCAGTTTGACTAGCGGCCGAGGAGAGCAGTTCTTC	CASSLTSGRGEQFF
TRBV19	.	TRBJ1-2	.	TGTGCCAGTAGTATGACAGGCATCGACTATGGCTACACCTTC	CASSMTGIDYGYTF
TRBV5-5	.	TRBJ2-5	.	TGTGCCAGCAGCCAGCGGATTTTTCAAGAGACCCAGTACTTC	CASSQRIFQETQYF
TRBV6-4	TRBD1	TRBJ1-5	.	TGTGCCAGCAGTGAGACCCCGGGACAGGGAAATCAGCCCCAGCATTTT	CASSETPGQGNQPQHF
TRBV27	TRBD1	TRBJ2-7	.	TGTGCCAGCAGTTTGAGGACAGGGCAGACCTACGAGCAGTACTTC	CASSLRTGQTYEQYF
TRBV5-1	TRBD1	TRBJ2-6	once	TGCGCCAGCAGCTTAGGGACAGGGGTATCTGGGGCCAACGTCCTGACTTTC	CASSLGTGVSGANVLTF
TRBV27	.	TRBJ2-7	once	TGTGCCAGCAGTTTACGAGGGTACGAGCAGTACTTC	CASSLRGYEQYF
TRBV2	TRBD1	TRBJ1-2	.	TGTGCCAGCAAGAAACAGGGGGCATTGGACTATGGCTACACCTTC	CASKKQGALDYGYTF
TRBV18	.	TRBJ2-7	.	TGTGCCAGCTCACCTGGGGCAGGGTTGTACGAGCAGTACTTC	CASSPGAGLYEQYF
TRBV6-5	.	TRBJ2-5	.	TGTGCCAGCAGTTACGGCAGGGGAACACAAGAGACCCAGTACTTC	CASSYGRGTQETQYF
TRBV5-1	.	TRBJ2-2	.	TGCGCCAGCAGCTTGGGAGGGCCGGACACCGGGGAGCTGTTTTTT	CASSLGGPDTGELFF
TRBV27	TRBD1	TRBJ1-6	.	TGTGCCAGCAGTTTGAACAGGGGAAACTCCTATAATTCACCCCTCCACTTT	CASSLNRGNSYNSPLHF
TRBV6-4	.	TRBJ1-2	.	TGTGCCAGCAGTGAGGGGGGCTATGGCTACACCTTC	CASSEGGYGYTF
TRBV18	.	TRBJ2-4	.	TGTGCCAGCTCACCGTGGCTAGGTAACATTCAGTACTTC	CASSPWLGNIQYF
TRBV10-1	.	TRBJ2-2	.	TGCGCCAGCAGCGGCGCGGGGTTGGGCACCGGGGAGCTGTTTTTT	CASSGAGLGTGELFF
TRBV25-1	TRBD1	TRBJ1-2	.	TGTGCCACGGGGCGGACAGGGTCCGGCTATGGCTACACCTTC	CATGRTGSGYGYTF
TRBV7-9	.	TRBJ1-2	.	TGTGCCAGCAGCCCGGCGGGGGCCGCTAACTATGGCTACACCTTC	CASSPAGAANYGYTF
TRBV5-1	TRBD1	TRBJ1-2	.	TGCGCCAGCAGCTTGGGGCCCGGGGAGGGGACAGGGGCCTATGGCTACACCTTC	CASSLGPGEGTGAYGYTF
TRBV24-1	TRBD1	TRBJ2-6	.	TGTGCCACCAGTGACTCGACAGGGTCGGACGGGGCCAACGTCCTGACTTTC	CATSDSTGSDGANVLTF
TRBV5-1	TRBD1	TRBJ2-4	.	TGCGCCAGCAGCTCCCCCGGGACAGGGCCGCCGGGGGCCAAAAACATTCAGTACTTC	CASSSPGTGPPGAKNIQYF
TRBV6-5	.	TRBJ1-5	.	TGTGCCAGCAGGCTGATCCAGGGAAATCAGCCCCAGCATTTT	CASRLIQGNQPQHF
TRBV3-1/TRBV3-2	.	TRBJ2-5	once	TGTGCCAGCAGCCAAGATAGCGACACCCAAGAGACCCAGTACTTC	CASSQDSDTQETQYF
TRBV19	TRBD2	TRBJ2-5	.	TGTGCCAGTAGTAAGTCGAGGACTAGCGGGAGGTTAGGTCAAGAGACCCAGTACTTC	CASSKSRTSGRLGQETQYF